The clone carrying this T cell receptor beta chain was recorded once. The data derive from a study of blood T cell repertoires in COVID-19. This CDR3 has 15 amino acids. Germline V CDR1 and CDR2: MNHNY, SVGAGI (reference sequence). After removal of 5 bases from V and 4 bases from J, the junction contained 5 bases not matched to a gene. Profiled with immunoSEQ multiplex PCR; TCRdb holds only in-frame clones, not every one. The sample shows roughly 240,000 clones, roughly 85% of them seen only once. Sequencing was carried out using peripheral blood. This chain links TRBV6-6 with TRBJ1-2; 12 nucleotides match TRBD1. The sequence was obtained from a man over 45 with COVID-19, enrolled during active disease. The CDR3 DNA reads as TGTGCCAGCAGTAGACCGGGACAGGGGGCCTATGGCTACACCTTC. Protein: CASSRPGQGAYGYTF.